Listed here are 12 T cell receptor beta chains from one sample, sequenced in a study of glioma-infiltrating T cells after dendritic cell vaccination. Method: immunoSEQ multiplex PCR; TCRdb's copy keeps in-frame clones and lacks some. In the table there are 93,000 or so clones, about four fifths of which are singletons. The sample here was blood, taken before dendritic cell vaccination. These TCRs come from a human donor with glioblastoma.

The chain has TRBV5-1 and TRBJ2-3; tentatively, D is TRBD2 (5 bases). The CDR3 is made up of 15 amino acids. V was cut by 0 bases and J by 6 bases, with 14 bases left in between. Germline loops: CDR1 SGHRS, CDR2 YFSETQ. The CDR3, as DNA: TGCGCCAGCAGCTTGGATCGACCCCCGGGGGATACGCAGTATTTT. Protein product: CASSLDRPPGDTQYF.

The chain employs TRBV2 and TRBJ2-3; 8 nucleotides agree with TRBD2. The CDR3 sequence is 15 residues long. Germline trimming cut 4 bases from V and 8 bases from J; bases unmatched to any gene: 11. In germline, CDR1 is SNHLY, CDR2 FYNNEI. The CDR3 region is CASSVGRGELGTQYF. As DNA, the CDR3 is TGTGCCAGCAGTGTAGGGCGGGGGGAACTGGGTACGCAGTATTTT. Supplemented by reference TRBV2 and TRBJ2-3, the full variable domain reads EPEVTQTPSHQVTQMGQEVILRCVPISNHLYFYWYRQILGQKVEFLVSFYNNEISEKSEIFDDQFSVERPDGSNFTLKIRSTKLEDSAMYFCASSVGRGELGTQYFGPGTRLTVL.

The chain recombines TRBV4-2 with TRBJ1-1; D might be TRBD1 (6 bases). The CDR3 length is 15 residues. Germline lookup yields CDR1 LGHNA and CDR2 YNFKEQ. The V and J ends lost 3 bases and 3 bases respectively, with 14 bases between them. The CDR3, as DNA: TGTGCCAGCAGCCACGGACAGACCGAGGACACTGAAGCTTTCTTT. This sequence encodes CASSHGQTEDTEAFF.

The rearrangement links TRBV4-2 to TRBJ2-5; 11 bases align to TRBD2. Germline CDR1 reads LGHNA; CDR2 reads YNFKEQ. Unmatched junction bases numbered 6, after V lost 0 bases and J lost 0 bases. The CDR3 is 18 residues long. CDR3 in DNA: TGTGCCAGCAGCCAAGAGTACCTAGCGGGGGGATACCAAGAGACCCAGTACTTC. Protein: CASSQEYLAGGYQETQYF.

The chain has TRBV5-1 and TRBJ2-5; D might be TRBD1 (6 bases). The CDR3 is 14 amino acids. In germline, CDR1 is SGHRS, CDR2 YFSETQ. The germline V and J ends were trimmed by 5 bases and 5 bases, with 16 bases remaining between them. CDR3 sequence reads: CASSYRTVQETQYF. The DNA of the CDR3 is TGCGCCAGCAGTTACCGGACAGTACAGGAGACCCAGTACTTC.

The gene calls are TRBV19 and TRBJ2-3, with TRBD1 as a possible D gene (5 bases). CDR3 length equals 13 residues. Germline CDR1 LNHDA, CDR2 SQIVND (reference sequence). The V gene lost 5 bases and the J gene lost 3 bases, with 9 bases spanning the gap. CDR3 sequence reads: CASSADRTDTQYF. In DNA, the CDR3 is TGTGCCAGTAGTGCCGACAGAACAGATACGCAGTATTTT.

This chain connects TRBV4-3 to TRBJ2-2; 9 bases are a match to TRBD2. J was trimmed by 1 base and V by 2 bases; bases with no gene match: 2. Germline CDR1 is LGHNA and CDR2 is YSLEER. The CDR3 spans 16 residues. As DNA, the CDR3 is TGCGCCAGCAGCCAACTAGCGGGGAGGAACACCGGGGAGCTGTTTTTT. Its translation: CASSQLAGRNTGELFF.

The J gene is TRBJ2-7, the V gene TRBV6-6; D uncertain. CDR3 length equals 13 residues. Germline CDR1 is MNHNY and CDR2 is SVGAGI (reference sequence). V was clipped by 7 bases and J by 2 bases, with 12 bases between them. The CDR3 DNA follows: TGTGCCAGCACTCACCTCATAGCCTACGAGCAGTACTTC. Translating it yields CASTHLIAYEQYF.

Only one count was recorded for this clone. This chain uses TRBV9 with TRBJ1-1, with D unresolved. V dropped 4 bases and J dropped 1 base, with 14 bases sitting between them. CDR3 length: 15 residues. In germline, CDR1 is SGDLS, CDR2 YYNGEE. The CDR3 DNA is TGTGCCAGCAGCCCCTTCGGAGGGAAGAACACTGAAGCTTTCTTT. Protein sequence: CASSPFGGKNTEAFF.

The chain uses TRBV19 and TRBJ2-7, with D possibly TRBD2 on 6 matching bases. The germline V and J ends were trimmed by 10 bases and 6 bases, with 25 bases remaining between them. CDR1 is LNHDA and CDR2 is SQIVND in the germline V gene (reference sequence). The CDR3 runs to 15 residues. CDR3 protein: CATATLGGVGGEQYF. The CDR3 DNA is TGTGCCACCGCTACCCTTGGAGGGGTCGGGGGCGAGCAGTACTTC.

The chain employs TRBV15 and TRBJ1-1; 10 positions match TRBD1. This CDR3 comprises 14 residues. Germline lookup yields CDR1 LNHNV and CDR2 YYDKDF (reference sequence). V lost 3 bases to trimming and J lost 2 bases; unmatched junction nucleotides: 0. CDR3 in DNA: TGTGCCACCAGCAGGACAGGGGGCAACACTGAAGCTTTCTTT. This codes for CATSRTGGNTEAFF. The full variable domain, in which reference TRBV15 and TRBJ1-1 provide the parts outside the CDR3, is DAMVIQNPRYQVTQFGKPVTLSCSQTLNHNVMYWYQQKSSQAPKLLFHYYDKDFNNEADTPDNFQSRRPNTSFCFLDIRSPGLGDTAMYLCATSRTGGNTEAFFGQGTRLTVV.

V is TRBV11-2 and J is TRBJ2-5; tentatively, D is TRBD2 (5 bases). The CDR3 totals 14 residues. Trimming stripped 0 bases from V and 4 bases from J, with 9 bases between. CDR1 is SGHAT and CDR2 is FQNNGV in the germline V gene. CDR3 nucleotides: TGTGCCAGCAGCTTAGAGAGGGTTGGAGAGACCCAGTACTTC. Its translation is CASSLERVGETQYF.